This T cell receptor (beta chain) was sequenced in a study of T cells after yellow fever vaccination (dated by TCRdb to about 2019). Study-level background: The SMART-Seq v4 Ultra Low Input RNA kit was used to prepare libraries from fractions with low cell numbers. To follow T-cell clones before and after both primary and booster YFV17D yellow fever vaccination, bulk TCR alpha and beta repertoires underwent longitudinal sequencing. The cohort comprised two healthy male donors, one aged 18 to 29 and one aged 30 to 40 years. Blood was drawn at multiple timepoints before and after primary and secondary immunization, with bulk PBMC replicates and cell subsets isolated.

This clonotype was seen repeatedly, ten times or more. No antigen is known for it. No much larger clone exists at a distance of one base, and base qualities are not known. TCR cDNA was synthesized by 5'RACE template switching, through which a universal primer site and unique molecular identifiers were introduced. Priming for cDNA synthesis came from both the TCR alpha and TCR beta constant segments. Library amplification involved two PCR steps, and the second step added sample barcodes and sequencing adapters. Libraries were sequenced on Illumina HiSeq 2500 (2x100 bp) or NovaSeq (2x150 bp). Concerning the study's data processing: MIGEC handled demultiplexing of reads and collapsing into UMI consensus sequences, while MiXCR performed V(D)J alignment. Clonotypes responding to the vaccine were identified with edgeR on replicate PBMC samples, with the criteria of FDR below 0.01 and a log2 fold change above 5 up to day 15. Bulk clonotypes were assigned CD4 or CD8 identity according to which sequenced CD4 or CD8 repertoire held them at higher abundance. TCRdb itself trimmed the public reads at Q25 with fastp, ran MiXCR and retained productive beta chains. Every CDR3 protein is listed once, alongside the most common genes and DNA of its rows. TCRdb's processing, not the authors', yielded these V and J calls. In this sample the table shows about 69,000 distinct CDR3 sequences, under 6.5% of which occur a single time. Jointly, the top ten make up around 2.2% of the sample.

The paper's findings and limits, for the study overall: The secondary T-cell response was weaker than the primary response but faster, peaking on day 5 instead of day 15. FACS-sorted repertoires could contain abundant contaminating clonotypes from the bulk population, so computational filtering was required. After the booster, most of the clones that had expanded following primary vaccination were detected again (roughly 96% of CD4 and roughly 90% of CD8), which suggests that memory was broadly maintained. Only a couple of donors were included in the study, so the extent to which the findings can be generalized is limited. A small share of clonotypes was detected in both CD4 and CD8 compartments, with the overlap likely arising from convergent recombination.

V lost 7 bases and J lost 2 bases; the stretch between them is 8 bases long. Including cysteine and phenylalanine, the CDR3 has 12 amino acids. Just CDR3 DNA is preserved here, 36 bases in frame from base 1. From the germline V gene, CDR1 is MNHEY and CDR2 is SVGAGI. What the treatment or condition label conveys for this sample: live attenuated yellow fever vaccine strain. PBMCs were isolated from peripheral blood using a standard Ficoll-Paque protocol. Dynabeads CD4 and CD8 positive selection kits were used to isolate CD4 and CD8 T-cell fractions. RNA was extracted with TriZol from bulk PBMCs, CD4 and CD8 fractions, and dextramer-positive and dextramer-negative fractions.

Sequenced here: CD4+ T cells sorted from PBMCs, sampled approximately 16 days after the first yellow fever vaccination. The sequence was collected from a man younger than 35 who received the YFV17D yellow fever vaccine. The chain joins TRBV6-5 to TRBJ1-2, with the D gene call left open. The CDR3 loop reads CASKRFNYGYTF. The DNA sequence is given as TGTGCCAGCAAGCGGTTCAACTATGGCTACACCTTC.